This T cell receptor beta chain was sequenced for a study of control samples from healthy donors and cancer patients. Here immunoSEQ multiplex PCR was the method, and the copy in TCRdb shows in-frame clones only, minus some. The table has tens of thousands of clones, roughly 90% seen once; the top ten hold 1.9%. The ends lost 2 bases at V and 7 bases at J; junction bases unmatched: 3. Germline V lookup: CDR1 SGHVS, CDR2 FNYEAQ. The CDR3 is 14 residues long. The specimen sequenced was PBMCs. The rearrangement links TRBV7-6 to TRBJ2-5; 11 bases are a match to TRBD2. This TCR was sampled from a woman aged 60-75 years with head and neck cancer. CDR3 DNA sequence: TGTGCCAGCAGCTTACCCGGGACTAGCGGGACCCAGTACTTC. Translated, it gives CASSLPGTSGTQYF.